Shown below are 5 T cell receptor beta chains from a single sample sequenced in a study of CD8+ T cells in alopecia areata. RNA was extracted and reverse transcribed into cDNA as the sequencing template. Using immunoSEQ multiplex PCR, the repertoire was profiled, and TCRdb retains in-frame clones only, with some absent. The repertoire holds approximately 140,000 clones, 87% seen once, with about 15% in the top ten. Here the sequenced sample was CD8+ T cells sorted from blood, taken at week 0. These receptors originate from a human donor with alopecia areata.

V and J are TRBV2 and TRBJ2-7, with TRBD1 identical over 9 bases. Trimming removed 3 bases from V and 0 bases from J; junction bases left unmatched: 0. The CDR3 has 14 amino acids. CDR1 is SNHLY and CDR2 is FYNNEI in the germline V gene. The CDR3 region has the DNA TGTGCCAGCAGTGAGGACAGGGGCTCCTACGAGCAGTACTTC. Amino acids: CASSEDRGSYEQYF.

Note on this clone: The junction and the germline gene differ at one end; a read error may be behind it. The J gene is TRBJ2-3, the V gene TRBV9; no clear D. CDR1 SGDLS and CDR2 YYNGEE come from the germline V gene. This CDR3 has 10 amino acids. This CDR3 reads CASSASELDF. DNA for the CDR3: TGTGCCAGCAGCGCCTCGGAGTTGGATTTT.

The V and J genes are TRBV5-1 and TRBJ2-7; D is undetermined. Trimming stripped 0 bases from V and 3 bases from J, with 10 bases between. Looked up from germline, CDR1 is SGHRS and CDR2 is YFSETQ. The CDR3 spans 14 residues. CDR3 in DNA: TGCGCCAGCAGCTTGGAGGCGGCCGGCTACGAGCAGTACTTC. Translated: CASSLEAAGYEQYF. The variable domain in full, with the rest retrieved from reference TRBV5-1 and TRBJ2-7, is KAGVTQTPRYLIKTRGQQVTLSCSPISGHRSVSWYQQTPGQGLQFLFEYFSETQRNKGNFPGRFSGRQFSNSRSEMNVSTLELGDSALYLCASSLEAAGYEQYFGPGTRLTVT.

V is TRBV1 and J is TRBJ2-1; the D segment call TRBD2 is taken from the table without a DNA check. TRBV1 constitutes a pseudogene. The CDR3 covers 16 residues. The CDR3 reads CTSSLSTSGTRNEQFF. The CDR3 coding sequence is TGCACCAGCAGCCTGTCGACTAGCGGGACTCGCAATGAGCAGTTCTTC.

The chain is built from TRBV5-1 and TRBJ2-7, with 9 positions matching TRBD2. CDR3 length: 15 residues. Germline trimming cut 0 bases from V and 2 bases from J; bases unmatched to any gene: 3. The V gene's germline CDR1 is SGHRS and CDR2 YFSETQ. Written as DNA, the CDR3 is TGCGCCAGCAGCTTGGTCCCTAGCGGGACCTACGAGCAGTACTTC. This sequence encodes CASSLVPSGTYEQYF.